These 31 T cell receptor beta chains were sequenced from one sample in a study of blood T cell repertoires in COVID-19. The repertoire was sequenced with immunoSEQ multiplex PCR; TCRdb's copy has only in-frame clones and lacks some. The table shows 210,000 or so clones, with around 86% occurring only once. The material sequenced was PBMCs or T cells enriched from blood (not recorded which). The receptors stem from a woman between 45 and 60 years old with acute COVID-19.

The sample holds a few counts of this clone. V is TRBV2 and J is TRBJ1-3, with D hard to call. V lost 3 bases and J 4 bases, leaving 19 bases between the germline ends. This CDR3 has 17 amino acids. From germline, CDR1 is SNHLY and CDR2 FYNNEI. The CDR3 DNA reads TGTGCCAGCAGTGAGGTTGGAGTAGTACTGTCCGGAAACACCATATATTTT. The encoded protein is CASSEVGVVLSGNTIYF.

The chain has TRBV7-9 and TRBJ2-7, with TRBD1 identical over 8 bases. CDR3 length: 18 amino acids. CDR1 SEHNR and CDR2 FQNEAQ come from the germline V gene (reference sequence). V gave up 2 bases and J gave up 3 bases; unmatched junction bases: 15. CDR3 bases: TGTGCCAGCAGCTTATTCCCCCCGGGACAGGTCGGACACTACGAGCAGTACTTC. Translation: CASSLFPPGQVGHYEQYF.

The genes are TRBV6-2 or TRBV6-3 and TRBJ2-1, with TRBD1 identical over 9 bases. Germline-derived CDR1 and CDR2 are MNHEY and SVGEGT. The CDR3 length is 16 residues. With V trimmed by 5 bases and J by 8 bases, 13 bases remained unmatched. The CDR3 region has the DNA TGTGCCAGCAGTCCCCCGGTGGGACAGGGTCGCTATGAGCAGTTCTTC. It specifies CASSPPVGQGRYEQFF.

As regards this clone: Other nucleotide sequences in the sample specify the same CDR3. The chain links TRBV19 to TRBJ2-1, with TRBD2 matching 8 bases. This CDR3 is 15 amino acids long. Germline V gives CDR1 LNHDA, CDR2 SQIVND (reference sequence). This chain's CDR3 is CASGKAGVSYNEQFF. The CDR3 DNA follows: TGTGCTAGTGGTAAAGCGGGAGTATCCTACAATGAGCAGTTCTTC.

In DNA, the CDR3 is TGTGCCAGCAGTTACTCTCTTTACAGTAGCTACAATGAGCAGTTCTTC. This translates into CASSYSLYSSYNEQFF. This chain connects TRBV6-2 or TRBV6-3 to TRBJ2-1; D uncertain. The V end was cut by 0 bases, the J end by 3 bases, with 12 bases between. The CDR3 has 16 residues. Looked up from germline, CDR1 is MNHEY and CDR2 is SVGEGT.

This chain joins TRBV28 and TRBJ1-5; D gene uncertain. The germline V gene encodes CDR1 MDHEN and CDR2 SYDVKM. V lost 3 bases to trimming and J lost 0 bases, with 9 bases between them. CDR3 length: 15 residues. CDR3 coding DNA: TGTGCCAGCAGTTTTCGGGGTAGTAGCAATCAGCCCCAGCATTTT. This encodes CASSFRGSSNQPQHF.

The CDR3 here is CASSQLPSGSGNTIYF. CDR3 nucleotides: TGTGCCAGCAGCCAACTACCTTCGGGCTCTGGAAACACCATATATTTT. The chain employs TRBV14 and TRBJ1-3; D remains unclear. This CDR3 comprises 16 residues. The germline gives CDR1 SGHDN, CDR2 FVKESK. V was cut by 2 bases and J by 0 bases, with 11 bases left in between.

The chain links TRBV9 to TRBJ2-5; 8 nucleotides align to TRBD2. CDR1 and CDR2 (germline): SGDLS, YYNGEE. The length of the CDR3 is 18 residues. V was clipped by 6 bases and J by 5 bases; unmatched bases: 21. The CDR3 DNA reads TGTGCCAGCATCAAGACAGACGCCGGGACTAGGAAGTCGGAGACCCAGTACTTC. Its translation: CASIKTDAGTRKSETQYF.

This clone has a single count. J is TRBJ1-2 and V is TRBV7-8; D gene uncertain. The CDR3 covers 11 residues. V was shortened by 5 bases and J by 8 bases, with 9 bases between the two germline ends. Germline V lookup: CDR1 SGHVS, CDR2 FQNEAQ. CDR3 DNA sequence: TGTGCCAGCAGCCGTCAACAGGGCTACACCTTC. Its protein is CASSRQQGYTF.

J is TRBJ1-2 and V is TRBV29-1, with 7 bases that match TRBD1. Unmatched junction bases numbered 10, after V lost 7 bases and J lost 5 bases. Germline loops: CDR1 SQVTM, CDR2 ANQGSEA. The CDR3 runs 13 residues. CDR3 coding DNA: TGCAGCGCCCGACTGACAGGGACTTATGGCTACACCTTC. Its protein is CSARLTGTYGYTF.

CDR3 protein: CASSRGPGELFF. The CDR3, as DNA: TGTGCCAGCAGTCGCGGTCCCGGGGAGCTGTTTTTT. The chain is built from TRBV6-2 or TRBV6-3 and TRBJ2-2; D remains ambiguous. Germline CDR1 reads MNHEY; CDR2 reads SVGEGT. Trimming removed 5 bases from V and 6 bases from J, with 7 bases in between. The CDR3 loop spans 12 amino acids.

About this clone itself: A junction end diverges from the germline sequence, so it may reflect a read error. This chain uses TRBV7-7 with TRBJ1-4; D unresolved. The CDR3 is 15 amino acids. Germline V CDR1 and CDR2: SSHAT, FNYEAQ (reference sequence). The CDR3 sequence: CASSPGVNILEKLFF. As DNA, the CDR3 is TGTGCTAGCAGCCCCGGGGTAAACATCCTTGAAAAACTGTTTTTT.

This chain uses TRBV6-5 with TRBJ2-7, with D perhaps TRBD1 (6 bases). Germline CDR1 MNHEY, CDR2 SVGAGI. The CDR3 sequence is 15 residues long. The V gene lost 4 bases and the J gene lost 3 bases, with 16 bases spanning the gap. CDR3 loop: CASSSFYQGIYEQYF. Here the CDR3 DNA reads TGTGCCAGCAGTTCATTTTATCAGGGGATCTACGAGCAGTACTTC.

This chain uses TRBV6-9 with TRBJ2-1; TRBD2 matches 12 bases. V was clipped by 7 bases and J by 0 bases; unmatched bases: 16. CDR1 is MNHGY and CDR2 is SVAAGI in the germline V gene. The CDR3 runs 20 residues. The CDR3 here is CASTYRWTSGAVLSYNEQFF. CDR3 nucleotides: TGTGCCAGCACCTACCGTTGGACTAGCGGGGCCGTACTCTCCTACAATGAGCAGTTCTTC.

The chain uses TRBV19 and TRBJ2-5, with 7 positions matching TRBD1. Looked up from germline, CDR1 is LNHDA and CDR2 is SQIVND (reference sequence). Unmatched junction bases numbered 13, after V lost 8 bases and J lost 1 base. This CDR3 region has 16 residues. The CDR3 here is CASAKGQTSFQETQYF. The CDR3 region has the DNA TGTGCCAGTGCGAAGGGACAGACCAGTTTCCAAGAGACCCAGTACTTC.

The rearrangement joins TRBV5-1 to TRBJ2-1; 15 bases are shared with TRBD2. The ends lost 3 bases at V and 4 bases at J; junction bases unmatched: 5. The CDR3 spans 17 residues. Looked up from germline, CDR1 is SGHRS and CDR2 is YFSETQ. For the CDR3, the DNA is TGCGCCAGCAGCTCCGGGACTAGCGGGAGGACGTACAATGAGCAGTTCTTC. Translating it yields CASSSGTSGRTYNEQFF.

Worth noting for this clone: The germline gene is not matched at one end of the junction; a read error may be the cause. The rearrangement joins TRBV7-7 to TRBJ2-2; 7 bases agree with TRBD2. The CDR3 has 15 amino acids. Germline lookup yields CDR1 SSHAT and CDR2 FNYEAQ (reference sequence). CDR3 amino acids: CASSPTRGDTGELFF. For the CDR3, the DNA is TGTGCTAGCAGCCCAACCCGGGGGGACACCGGGGAGCTGTTTTTT.

CDR3 DNA sequence: TGTGCCAGCAGTCCACAGGGGAGCTCCTACAATGAGCAGTTCTTC. It specifies CASSPQGSSYNEQFF. J is TRBJ2-1 and V is TRBV27; the match to TRBD1 covers 7 bases. Trimming at V came to 5 bases and at J to 0 bases, leaving 4 bases not matched to a gene. This CDR3 has 15 residues. Germline lookup yields CDR1 MNHEY and CDR2 SMNVEV (reference sequence).

The V and J genes are TRBV2 and TRBJ2-2, with 9 bases matching TRBD2. Germline V gives CDR1 SNHLY, CDR2 FYNNEI. V lost 0 bases and J lost 4; bases outside the gene matches: 18. CDR3 length: 21 amino acids. This CDR3 is CASSEARWGSGSPRSTGELFF. The CDR3 nucleotides read TGTGCCAGCAGTGAAGCGCGGTGGGGTAGCGGGAGCCCGCGGAGCACCGGGGAGCTGTTTTTT.

The CDR3 is CASSLTRVGTQYF. CDR3 DNA sequence: TGTGCCAGCAGCTTGACCCGGGTCGGGACCCAGTACTTC. This chain links TRBV5-8 with TRBJ2-5; D is ambiguous. V gave up 1 base and J gave up 7 bases, with 11 bases separating them. Germline V gene lookup returns CDR1 SGHTS and CDR2 YDEGEE. The CDR3 has 13 residues.

This clone was counted between two and nine times. The rearrangement joins TRBV30 to TRBJ1-1; possibly TRBD1 for D (6 bases). Trimming left V 0 bases short and J 1 base short, with 24 bases between. Germline CDR1 reads GTSNPN; CDR2 reads SVGIG (reference sequence). The CDR3 sequence is 19 residues long. This chain's CDR3 is CAWSVIWIALSGANTEAFF. CDR3 coding DNA: TGTGCCTGGAGTGTAATATGGATAGCGTTGTCAGGGGCGAACACTGAAGCTTTCTTT.

This clone was found a few times. The rearrangement uses TRBV10-3 and TRBJ2-1; 12 bases are a match to TRBD2. The trim removed 4 bases at V and 7 bases at J, leaving 5 bases unmatched. This CDR3 is 15 amino acids long. Per the germline V gene, CDR1 is ENHRY and CDR2 is SYGVKD. The CDR3 sequence: CAISASGRAINEQFF. As DNA, the CDR3 is TGTGCCATCAGTGCTAGCGGGAGGGCAATAAATGAGCAGTTCTTC.

The J gene is TRBJ2-5, the V gene TRBV25-1; no clear D. CDR1 is MGHDK, CDR2 SYGVNS, per germline. V gave up 2 bases and J gave up 5 bases, with 12 bases separating them. The CDR3 spans 14 residues. The CDR3, as DNA: TGTGCCAGCAGTGAAATTGCGGAAGAGGAGACCCAGTACTTC. Protein sequence: CASSEIAEEETQYF.

This chain connects TRBV19 to TRBJ1-2; 11 bases agree with TRBD1. CDR3 length equals 14 residues. The J segment lost 8 bases and the V segment lost 9 bases, leaving 11 bases of the junction unmatched. Germline loops: CDR1 LNHDA, CDR2 SQIVND (reference sequence). Here the CDR3 reads CASRIGTGGVGYTF. The CDR3 DNA sequence: TGTGCCAGCAGAATCGGGACAGGGGGGGTCGGCTACACCTTC.

V gene TRBV24-1 combines with J gene TRBJ2-5; 9 bases map to TRBD1. CDR1 and CDR2 (germline): KGHDR, SFDVKD. After removal of 0 bases from V and 3 bases from J, the junction contained 4 bases not matched to a gene. The CDR3 has 16 amino acids. CDR3 in amino acids: CATSDLRGQGKETQYF. CDR3 nucleotide sequence: TGTGCCACCAGTGATTTGCGAGGACAGGGGAAAGAGACCCAGTACTTC.

This chain uses TRBV28 with TRBJ2-5; 14 nucleotides line up with TRBD2. The CDR3 is 18 residues long. V lost 7 bases, J lost 5 bases, and 15 bases stayed unmatched. Looked up from germline, CDR1 is MDHEN and CDR2 is SYDVKM. The chain's CDR3 is CASTEGPGLAGVKETQYF. In DNA form, the CDR3 reads TGTGCCAGCACCGAAGGCCCGGGACTAGCGGGAGTCAAGGAGACCCAGTACTTC.

V usage is TRBV28 and J usage is TRBJ2-1; 7 nucleotides match TRBD1. The CDR3 has 13 amino acids. Germline values: CDR1 MDHEN, CDR2 SYDVKM. J was trimmed by 4 bases and V by 5 bases; bases with no gene match: 2. In nucleotides, the CDR3 is TGTGCCAGCAGTAAGACAGGGTACAATGAGCAGTTCTTC. Translated: CASSKTGYNEQFF.

This sequence joins TRBV5-1 and TRBJ2-4, with TRBD1 identical over 10 bases. After removal of 0 bases from V and 2 bases from J, the junction contained 5 bases not matched to a gene. The CDR3 extends over 17 amino acids. CDR1 and CDR2 (germline): SGHRS, YFSETQ. In DNA form, the CDR3 reads TGCGCCAGCAGCTTGGAGGGGACAGGGGCGTCCAAAAACATTCAGTACTTC. Translated, it gives CASSLEGTGASKNIQYF.

The rearrangement links TRBV4-1 to TRBJ1-4; D gene uncertain. The ends were cut back, 0 bases at V and 0 bases at J, with 14 bases in the middle. Per the germline V gene, CDR1 is MGHRA and CDR2 is YSYEKL. The CDR3 is 18 amino acids. The CDR3 coding sequence is TGCGCCAGCAGCCAAGATTATGGTGTGAGGGCAACTAATGAAAAACTGTTTTTT. This gives the protein CASSQDYGVRATNEKLFF.

The chain recombines TRBV6-2 or TRBV6-3 with TRBJ1-1, with 7 bases matching TRBD1. The CDR3 is made up of 16 amino acids. Germline lookup yields CDR1 MNHEY and CDR2 SVGEGT. The ends lost 5 bases at V and 1 base at J; junction bases unmatched: 10. The CDR3 DNA sequence: TGTGCCAGCAGTAACACCGACAGGGTTCGGAACACTGAAGCTTTCTTT. Protein product: CASSNTDRVRNTEAFF.

V is TRBV4-3 and J is TRBJ1-2; D is undetermined. Trimming took off 0 bases at V and 4 bases at J, with 12 bases between the two ends. The CDR3 spans 15 residues. Germline CDR1 is LGHNA and CDR2 is YSLEER. CDR3 protein: CASSQDRNSPYGYTF. The CDR3 nucleotides are TGCGCCAGCAGCCAAGATCGGAACAGTCCCTATGGCTACACCTTC.